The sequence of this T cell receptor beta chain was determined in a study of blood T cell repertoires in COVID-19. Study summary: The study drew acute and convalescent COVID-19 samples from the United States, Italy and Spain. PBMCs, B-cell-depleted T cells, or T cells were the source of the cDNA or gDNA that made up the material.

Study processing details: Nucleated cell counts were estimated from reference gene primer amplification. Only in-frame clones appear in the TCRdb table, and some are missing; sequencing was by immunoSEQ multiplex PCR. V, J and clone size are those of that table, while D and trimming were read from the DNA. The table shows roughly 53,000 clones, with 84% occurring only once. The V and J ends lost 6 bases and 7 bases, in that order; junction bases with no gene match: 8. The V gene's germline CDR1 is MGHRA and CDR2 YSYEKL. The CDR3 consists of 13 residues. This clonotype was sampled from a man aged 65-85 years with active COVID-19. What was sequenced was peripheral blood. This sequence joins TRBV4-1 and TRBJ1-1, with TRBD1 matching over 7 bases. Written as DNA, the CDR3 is TGCGCCAGCAGTCGCGACAGGGAGGTTGAAGCTTTCTTT. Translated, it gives CASSRDREVEAFF.